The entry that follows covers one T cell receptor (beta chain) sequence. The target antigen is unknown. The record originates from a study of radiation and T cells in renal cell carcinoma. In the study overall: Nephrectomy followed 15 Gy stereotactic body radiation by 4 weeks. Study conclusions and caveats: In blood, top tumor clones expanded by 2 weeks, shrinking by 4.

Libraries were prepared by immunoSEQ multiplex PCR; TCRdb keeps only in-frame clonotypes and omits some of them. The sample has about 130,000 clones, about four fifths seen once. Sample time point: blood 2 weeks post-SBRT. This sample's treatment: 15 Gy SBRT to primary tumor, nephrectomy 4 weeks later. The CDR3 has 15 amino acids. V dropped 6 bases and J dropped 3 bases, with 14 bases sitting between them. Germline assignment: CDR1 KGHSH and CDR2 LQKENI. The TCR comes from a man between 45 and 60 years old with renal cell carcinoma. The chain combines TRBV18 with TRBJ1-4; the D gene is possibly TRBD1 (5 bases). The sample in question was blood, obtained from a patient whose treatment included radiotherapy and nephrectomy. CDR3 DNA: TGTGCCAGCTCGTGGCGGGGCACGGCTAATGAAAAACTGTTTTTT. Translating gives CASSWRGTANEKLFF.